This note documents a single T cell receptor (beta chain) sequence. In its sample, this clonotype was seen many times. Its antigen has not been determined. Base qualities are not at hand, and no much larger clone is one base apart. Separate amplification of TCR alpha and beta chain libraries was performed from the second PCR step onward. CMV status of each donor was established by measuring IFNgamma production from CD4+ T cells after fresh PBMCs were stimulated overnight with CMV viral lysate. Miltenyi beads were used first to positively select CD4 T cells, and CD8 T cells were then positively selected from the CD4-negative fraction. Cells were stained for CD3, CD4, CD8, CD45RA, CD27 and a live/dead dye and were sorted on a BD Aria II into four subsets based on CD45RA and CD27. Blood came from three healthy volunteers, each fractionated into CD4 and CD8 T cells and then into four differentiation subsets. Approximately 130 ml of peripheral blood was drawn per donor, and PBMC were isolated by Ficoll-Paque PLUS density-gradient centrifugation. Sorted cells were lysed in RLT buffer, and RNA was extracted with a Qiagen RNeasy kit and stored at -80°C.

The data derive from a study of naive and memory T cell subsets (dated by TCRdb to about 2017). At the level of the whole study: Sorted naive and memory T cell subsets from peripheral blood were analyzed in the study using a UMI-based, open-source pipeline for TCR alpha and beta sequencing. The functional CMV T cell responses agreed completely with IgG serology results. RNA was DNase-treated and reverse transcribed with TCR constant-region primers, mostly using SuperScript III. Here is what the overall study found, with its caveats: RNA-based TCR counts may be influenced by expression changes linked to T cell activation and differentiation. In both CD4 and CD8 cells, the Gini index increased while Shannon and inverse Simpson diversity decreased from naive through CM, EM and EMRA. The repertoire findings for the naive and memory subsets could not be validated against a ground truth because none was available. TCR abundance followed a power law with an exponent that was different for naive and memory subsets but consistent across the three individuals. Following error correction, more than 95% of naive TCR sequences occurred only once, which made naive abundance distributions much steeper than those of memory subsets. Clonotypes were defined as single alpha or beta chain sequences, not paired alpha/beta receptors.

CDR1 and CDR2 were assigned from the germline V gene (reference sequence) as SEHNR and FQNEAQ. V has 5 bases trimmed and J has 2 bases trimmed; junction bases matching no gene number 8. Measured from the cysteine to the phenylalanine, the CDR3 is 15 residues long. Kept here is only the CDR3 DNA, which spans 45 bases and is read in frame from base 1. The library was made by UMI-ligation and nested PCR. The beta constant-region primer was an equimolar mix of two oligonucleotides covering both TRBC1 and TRBC2. Four rounds of PCR were used to amplify ligated cDNA, with nested alpha and beta constant-region primers being used together with the SP2 primer. A single-stranded oligonucleotide containing the SP2 primer and a 12-nucleotide UMI was joined to the 3' end of the cDNA by T4 RNA ligase 1. The ligation reaction was kept at 16 degrees C for about 19-24 hours. PCR2 was typically run as a SYBR Green qPCR and stopped at a predetermined threshold to prevent over-amplification. All purifications after the first were performed with Agencourt AMPure XP magnetic beads. Libraries were quantified by Qubit and checked on a TapeStation, where a main peak was expected near 650 bp. Pooled libraries were sequenced on an Illumina MiSeq with v2 2x251 paired-end kits, typically giving 1-2 million reads per sample. Each sample's library went into the pool at approximately 4.2 nM, and 5-7% PhiX was added to help with cluster recognition. From the authors' description of their analysis: Decombinator assigned V and J genes to Demultiplexor-processed FASTQ reads by tag matching, allowing a single base-pair mismatch. Collapsinator used UMIs to correct both sequencing errors and frequency errors arising from PCR heterogeneity. CDR3Translator translated TCRs and extracted CDR3s from the conserved cysteine to the FGXG phenylalanine, flagging non-productive sequences. Repertoires were subsampled to equal numbers of UMI-defined TCRs before Gini, Shannon entropy and inverse Simpson indices were calculated. Within the linear range, a power law was fitted by maximum likelihood to the distributions of clonotype abundance. Similar UMI counts, unique TCR numbers and clonal distributions were obtained with the pipeline and with MIGEC on one naive CD8 sample. A set of under 8,500 CMV-associated CDR3 sequences, compiled from VDJdb and a published dataset, was used to search the repertoires. Through fastp at Q25 and MiXCR, TCRdb rebuilt clones from the public reads, retaining in-frame beta chains. Identical CDR3 proteins give one entry, which carries the most common genes and DNA. The V and J calls were determined by TCRdb, not by the authors. The table for this sample lists some 17,000 distinct CDR3 sequences; around 10% of them were counted only once. Roughly 23% of the sample lies in the top ten.

This receptor was obtained from a human donor in good health. Sequencing input: central memory CD8+ T cells from blood. The cell subset or site label here, explained by the study, means: central memory, CD45RA- CD27+. The rearranged segments are TRBV7-9 and TRBJ2-7; 8 bases in the middle match TRBD2. The CDR3 loop reads CASSRPLAEAYEQYF. The DNA reads as follows: TGTGCCAGCAGCCGGCCACTAGCGGAGGCCTACGAGCAGTACTTC. Reference TRBV7-9 and TRBJ2-7 genes cover what lies past the CDR3, so the full variable domain is DTGVSQNPRHKITKRGQNVTFRCDPISEHNRLYWYRQTLGQGPEFLTYFQNEAQLEKSRLLSDRFSAERPKGSFSTLEIQRTEQGDSAMYLCASSRPLAEAYEQYFGPGTRLTVT.